The sequence of this T cell receptor beta chain was determined in a study of blood T cell repertoires in COVID-19. Study background: Sites in the United States, Italy and Spain provided acute and convalescent COVID-19 samples.

Measured with immunoSEQ multiplex PCR; TCRdb has only the in-frame clones, and not every one. The sample carries over 200,000 clones, over 70% recorded once. V trimming: 4 bases; J trimming: 0 bases; junction bases outside the gene matches: 5. CDR3 size: 16 residues. Germline values: CDR1 SGHVS, CDR2 FNYEAQ. This clonotype was sampled from a woman aged 45 to 65 with acute or convalescent COVID-19. The chain carries TRBV7-6 and TRBJ2-1; 8 bases fit TRBD2. Sequencing was done on a sample of peripheral blood. The CDR3 loop reads CASSSTSGSSYNEQFF. The CDR3 DNA follows: TGTGCCAGCAGCTCCACTAGCGGCAGCTCCTACAATGAGCAGTTCTTC.